This is a list of T cell receptor beta chains from one sample in a study of neoadjuvant anti-PD-1 for oral cavity cancer. Profiling relied on immunoSEQ multiplex PCR, and the TCRdb table lists in-frame clones only, not all of them. The data contain some 16,000 clones, under 70% of them seen just once; the ten biggest clones take up 2.5% to 3%. The sequencing here drew on PBMCs, taken before nivolumab (anti-PD-1) treatment. The receptors were sampled from a person aged 40 to 85 with oral cavity squamous cell carcinoma. The CDR3 runs from the conserved cysteine through the conserved F or W. A D gene is named only where the DNA matches it firmly. Clone sizes are given selectively: once, few, many, or a class where the clone is expanded.

clone size: .
V gene: TRBV5-6
D gene: .
J gene: TRBJ1-4
CDR3 DNA: TGTGCCAGCAGCTTCCGCATGGCGACTAATGAAAAACTGTTTTTT
CDR3 protein: CASSFRMATNEKLFF

clone size: .
V gene: TRBV6-1
D gene: .
J gene: TRBJ2-3
CDR3 DNA: TGTGCCAGCAGTGGATTCCGGGACCTCCTGAGTGATACGCAGTATTTT
CDR3 protein: CASSGFRDLLSDTQYF

clone size: once
V gene: TRBV6-1
D gene: .
J gene: TRBJ1-2
CDR3 DNA: TGTGCCAGCAGTGAAGTGACGAGCTATGGCTACACCTTC
CDR3 protein: CASSEVTSYGYTF

clone size: .
V gene: TRBV6-6
D gene: TRBD1
J gene: TRBJ1-1
CDR3 DNA: TGTGCCAGCAGGGACAGGGTCACTGAAGCTTTCTTT
CDR3 protein: CASRDRVTEAFF

clone size: few
V gene: TRBV27
D gene: TRBD2
J gene: TRBJ2-1
CDR3 DNA: TGTGCCAGCAAGAAGGGCGGACTAGCGGCCTACAATGAGCAGTTCTTC
CDR3 protein: CASKKGGLAAYNEQFF

clone size: .
V gene: TRBV4-1
D gene: TRBD1
J gene: TRBJ2-7
CDR3 DNA: TGCGCCAGCAGCCAAGAAGACCGACAGGGCTACGAGCAGTACTTC
CDR3 protein: CASSQEDRQGYEQYF

clone size: .
V gene: TRBV6-6
D gene: .
J gene: TRBJ2-4
CDR3 DNA: TGTGCCAGCAGAGGGGGCGGGAATGCCAAAAACATTCAGTACTTC
CDR3 protein: CASRGGGNAKNIQYF

clone size: .
V gene: TRBV30
D gene: TRBD2
J gene: TRBJ2-3
CDR3 DNA: TGTGCCTGGAGTGTATCTAGCGGGATAGGTACAGATACGCAGTATTTT
CDR3 protein: CAWSVSSGIGTDTQYF

clone size: .
V gene: TRBV19
D gene: .
J gene: TRBJ1-5
CDR3 DNA: TGTGCCAGTAGTATCCAACAGGGAGGGGGGCCATATCAGCCCCAGCATTTT
CDR3 protein: CASSIQQGGGPYQPQHF

clone size: .
V gene: TRBV5-6
D gene: .
J gene: TRBJ1-3
CDR3 DNA: TGTGCCAGCAGCTTGGCAGGCTCTGGAAACACCATATATTTT
CDR3 protein: CASSLAGSGNTIYF